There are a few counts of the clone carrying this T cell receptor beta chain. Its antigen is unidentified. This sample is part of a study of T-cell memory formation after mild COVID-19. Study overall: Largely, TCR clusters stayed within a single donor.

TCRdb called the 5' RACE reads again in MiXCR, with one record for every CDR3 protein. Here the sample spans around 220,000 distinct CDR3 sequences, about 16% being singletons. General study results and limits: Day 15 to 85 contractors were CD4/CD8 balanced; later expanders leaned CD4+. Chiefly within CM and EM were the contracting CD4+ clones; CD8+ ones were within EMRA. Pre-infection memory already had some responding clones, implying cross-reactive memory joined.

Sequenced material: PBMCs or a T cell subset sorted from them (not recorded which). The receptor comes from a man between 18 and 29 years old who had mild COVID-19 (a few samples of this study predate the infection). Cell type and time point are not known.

The CDR3 DNA is TGTGCCACCAGTGCCTCGAATAGCAATCAGCCCCAGCATTTT. Translation gives CATSASNSNQPQHF. The rearrangement links TRBV24-1 to TRBJ1-5; no reliable D call. Germline V gene lookup returns CDR1 KGHDR and CDR2 SFDVKD. The V end was cut by 5 bases, the J end by 0 bases, with 7 bases between. The CDR3 has 14 residues.